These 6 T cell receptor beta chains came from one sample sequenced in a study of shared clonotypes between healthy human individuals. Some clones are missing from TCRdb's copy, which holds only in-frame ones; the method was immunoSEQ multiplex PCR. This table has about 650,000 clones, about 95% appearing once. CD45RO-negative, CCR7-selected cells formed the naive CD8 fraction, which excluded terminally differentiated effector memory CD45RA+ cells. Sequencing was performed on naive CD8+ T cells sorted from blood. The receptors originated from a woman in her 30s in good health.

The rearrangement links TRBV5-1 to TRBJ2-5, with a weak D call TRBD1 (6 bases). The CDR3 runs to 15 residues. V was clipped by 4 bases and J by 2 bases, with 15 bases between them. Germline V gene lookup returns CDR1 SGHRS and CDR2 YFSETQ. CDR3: CASSPGTLIQETQYF. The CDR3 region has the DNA TGCGCCAGCAGCCCTGGGACACTGATACAAGAGACCCAGTACTTC.

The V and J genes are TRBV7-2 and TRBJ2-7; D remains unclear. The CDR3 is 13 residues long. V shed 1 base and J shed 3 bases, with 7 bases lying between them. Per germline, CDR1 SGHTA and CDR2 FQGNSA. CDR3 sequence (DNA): TGTGCCAGCAGCTTAGACGCGCACTACGAGCAGTACTTC. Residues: CASSLDAHYEQYF.

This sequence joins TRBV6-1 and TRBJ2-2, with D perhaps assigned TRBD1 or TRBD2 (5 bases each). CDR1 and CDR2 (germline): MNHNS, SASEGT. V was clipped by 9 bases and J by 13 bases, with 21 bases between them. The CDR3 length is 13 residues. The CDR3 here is CASFEGPLVGLFF. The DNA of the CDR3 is TGTGCCAGTTTTGAGGGGCCACTTGTGGGGCTGTTTTTT.

Here the CDR3 reads CASSPPLAGPYEQYF. As DNA, the CDR3 is TGTGCCAGCAGCCCTCCCCTAGCGGGTCCCTACGAGCAGTACTTC. The chain employs TRBV7-9 and TRBJ2-7; 8 nucleotides line up with TRBD2. Germline CDR1 SEHNR, CDR2 FQNEAQ (reference sequence). There are 15 residues in the CDR3. After removal of 5 bases from V and 2 bases from J, the junction contained 8 bases not matched to a gene.

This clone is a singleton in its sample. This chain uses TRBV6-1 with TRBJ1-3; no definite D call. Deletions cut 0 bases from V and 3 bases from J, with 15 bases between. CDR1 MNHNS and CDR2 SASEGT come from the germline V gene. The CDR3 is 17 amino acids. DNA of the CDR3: TGTGCCAGCAGTGAAGCGCTGGAAGGAGGATTTGGAAACACCATATATTTT. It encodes CASSEALEGGFGNTIYF.

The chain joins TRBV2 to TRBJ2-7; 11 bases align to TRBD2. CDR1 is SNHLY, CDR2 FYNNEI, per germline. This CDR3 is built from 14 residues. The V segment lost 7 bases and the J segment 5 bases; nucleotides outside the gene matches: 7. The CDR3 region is CASIRSGRADEQYF. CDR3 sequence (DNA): TGTGCCAGCATTCGTAGCGGGAGGGCCGACGAGCAGTACTTC. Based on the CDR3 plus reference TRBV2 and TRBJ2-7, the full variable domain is EPEVTQTPSHQVTQMGQEVILRCVPISNHLYFYWYRQILGQKVEFLVSFYNNEISEKSEIFDDQFSVERPDGSNFTLKIRSTKLEDSAMYFCASIRSGRADEQYFGPGTRLTVT.